This T cell receptor beta chain originates from a study of OX40 agonist ivuxolimab in advanced cancers. People who had autoimmune disease history or systemic immunosuppression were excluded. Comment on this clone: What it binds is not known.

The CDR3 length is 18 residues. V lost 7 bases and J lost 3; bases outside the gene matches: 14. Germline assignment: CDR1 WNHNN and CDR2 SYGVQD (reference sequence). Only in-frame clones appear in the TCRdb table, and some are missing; sequencing was by immunoSEQ multiplex PCR. Found here are roughly 92,000 clones, under 85% of them singletons; the top ten hold 4.5% to 5.5%. Study-level points and caveats: There was clonal expansion of CD4+ and CD8+ blood T cells by week 6 at 0.1 to 3.0 mg/kg.

The clonotype was recovered from an adult with an advanced solid tumor such as melanoma, head and neck, liver or kidney cancer. The gene calls are TRBV10-1 and TRBJ2-7; 14 positions match TRBD2. The specimen was CD4+ or CD8+ T cells sorted from blood, collected in a trial of the OX40 agonist ivuxolimab. CDR3 DNA sequence: TGCGCCAGCACCCTAATAAGGACTAGCGGGAGGTTTTTCTACGAGCAGTACTTC. Amino acids: CASTLIRTSGRFFYEQYF.